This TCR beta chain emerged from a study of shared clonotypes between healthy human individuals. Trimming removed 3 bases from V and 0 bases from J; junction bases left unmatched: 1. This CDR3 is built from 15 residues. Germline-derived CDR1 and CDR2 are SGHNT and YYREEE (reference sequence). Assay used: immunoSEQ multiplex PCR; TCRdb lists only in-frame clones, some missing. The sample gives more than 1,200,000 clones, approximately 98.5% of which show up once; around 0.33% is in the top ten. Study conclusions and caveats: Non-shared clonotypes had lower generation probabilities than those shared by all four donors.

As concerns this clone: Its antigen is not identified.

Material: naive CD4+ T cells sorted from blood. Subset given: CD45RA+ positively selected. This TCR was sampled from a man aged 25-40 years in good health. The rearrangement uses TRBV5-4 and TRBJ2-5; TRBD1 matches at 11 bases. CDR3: CASSWGQGDQETQYF. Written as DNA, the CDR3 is TGTGCCAGCAGCTGGGGACAGGGGGACCAAGAGACCCAGTACTTC.